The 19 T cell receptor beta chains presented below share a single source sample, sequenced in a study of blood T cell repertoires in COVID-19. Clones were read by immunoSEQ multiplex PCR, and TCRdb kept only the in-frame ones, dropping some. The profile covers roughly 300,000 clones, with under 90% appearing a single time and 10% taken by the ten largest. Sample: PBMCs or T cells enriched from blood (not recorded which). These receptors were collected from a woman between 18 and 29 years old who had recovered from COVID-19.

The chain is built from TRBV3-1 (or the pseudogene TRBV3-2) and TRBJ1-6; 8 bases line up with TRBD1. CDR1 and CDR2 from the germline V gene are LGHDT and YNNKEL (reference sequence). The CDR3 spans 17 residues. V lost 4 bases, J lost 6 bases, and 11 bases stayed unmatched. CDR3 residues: CASSPARAGTGNSPLHF. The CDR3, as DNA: TGTGCCAGCAGCCCAGCCAGGGCCGGGACAGGTAATTCACCCCTCCACTTT.

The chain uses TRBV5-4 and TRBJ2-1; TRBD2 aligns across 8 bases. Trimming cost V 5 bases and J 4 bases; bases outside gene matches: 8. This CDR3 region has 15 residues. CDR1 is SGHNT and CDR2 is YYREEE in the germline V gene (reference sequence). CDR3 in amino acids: CASSSGTREYNEQFF. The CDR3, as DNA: TGTGCCAGCAGTTCCGGGACTAGAGAATACAATGAGCAGTTCTTC.

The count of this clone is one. CDR3 DNA: TGTGCCAGCAGCTTGGGGCTTAGCTTCAATGAGCAGTTCTTC. This gives the protein CASSLGLSFNEQFF. The chain is built from TRBV5-8 and TRBJ2-1; the D is unclear. The CDR3 is 14 residues long. CDR1 SGHTS and CDR2 YDEGEE come from the germline V gene. The V end was cut by 0 bases, the J end by 6 bases, with 10 bases between.

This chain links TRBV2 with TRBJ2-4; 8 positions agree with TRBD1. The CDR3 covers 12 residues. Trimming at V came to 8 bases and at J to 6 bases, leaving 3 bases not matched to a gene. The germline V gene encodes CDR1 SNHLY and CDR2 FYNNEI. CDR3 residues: CASDRGGNIQYF. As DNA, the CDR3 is TGTGCCAGCGACAGGGGCGGAAACATTCAGTACTTC.

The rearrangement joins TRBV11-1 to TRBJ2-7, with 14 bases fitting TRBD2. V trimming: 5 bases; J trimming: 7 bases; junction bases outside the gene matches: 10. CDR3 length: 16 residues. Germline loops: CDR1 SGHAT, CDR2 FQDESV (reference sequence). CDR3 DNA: TGTGCCAGCAGCCTGGGACTAGCGGGAGCGGAAGGAGAGCAGTACTTC. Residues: CASSLGLAGAEGEQYF.

The CDR3 nucleotides read TGTGCCAGCTCTCTCTCGGGCTACAATGAGCAGTTCTTC. It is translated as CASSLSGYNEQFF. The gene calls are TRBV18 and TRBJ2-1; D is ambiguous. The V and J ends lost 6 bases and 3 bases respectively, with 9 bases between them. This CDR3 spans 13 amino acids. CDR1 and CDR2 (germline): KGHSH, LQKENI.

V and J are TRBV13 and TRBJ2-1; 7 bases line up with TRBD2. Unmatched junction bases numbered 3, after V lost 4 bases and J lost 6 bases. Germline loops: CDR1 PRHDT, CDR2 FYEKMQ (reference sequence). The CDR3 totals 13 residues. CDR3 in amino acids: CASSSWGGNEQFF. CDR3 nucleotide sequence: TGTGCCAGCAGCTCTTGGGGGGGCAATGAGCAGTTCTTC.

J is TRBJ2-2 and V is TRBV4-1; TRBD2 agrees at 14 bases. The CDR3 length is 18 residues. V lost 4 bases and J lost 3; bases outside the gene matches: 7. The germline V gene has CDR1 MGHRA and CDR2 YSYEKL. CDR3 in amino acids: CASSLGTSGSPDTGELFF. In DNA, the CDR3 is TGCGCCAGCAGCCTCGGGACTAGCGGGAGTCCGGACACCGGGGAGCTGTTTTTT.

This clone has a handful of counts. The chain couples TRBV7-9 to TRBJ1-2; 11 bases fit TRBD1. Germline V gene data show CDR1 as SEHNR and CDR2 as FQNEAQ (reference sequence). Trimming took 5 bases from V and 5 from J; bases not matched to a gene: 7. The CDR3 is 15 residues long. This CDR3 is CASSITGTGGYGYTF. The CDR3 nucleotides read TGTGCCAGCAGCATAACCGGGACAGGGGGTTATGGCTACACCTTC.

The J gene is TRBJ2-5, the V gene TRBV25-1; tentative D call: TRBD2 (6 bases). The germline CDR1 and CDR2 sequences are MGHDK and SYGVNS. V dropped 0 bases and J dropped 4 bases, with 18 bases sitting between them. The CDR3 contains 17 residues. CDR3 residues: CASSEYRRAGLGETQYF. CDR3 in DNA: TGTGCCAGCAGTGAATATCGGAGGGCAGGGCTAGGAGAGACCCAGTACTTC.

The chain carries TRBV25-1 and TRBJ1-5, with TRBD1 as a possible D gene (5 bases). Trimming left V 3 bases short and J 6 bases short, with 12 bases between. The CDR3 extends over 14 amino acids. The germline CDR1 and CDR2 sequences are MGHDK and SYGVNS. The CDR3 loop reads CASSEAQGGQPQHF. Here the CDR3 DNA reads TGTGCCAGCAGTGAGGCCCAGGGCGGTCAGCCCCAGCATTTT. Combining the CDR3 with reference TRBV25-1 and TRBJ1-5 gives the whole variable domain EADIYQTPRYLVIGTGKKITLECSQTMGHDKMYWYQQDPGMELHLIHYSYGVNSTEKGDLSSESTVSRIRTEHFPLTLESARPSHTSQYLCASSEAQGGQPQHFGDGTRLSIL.

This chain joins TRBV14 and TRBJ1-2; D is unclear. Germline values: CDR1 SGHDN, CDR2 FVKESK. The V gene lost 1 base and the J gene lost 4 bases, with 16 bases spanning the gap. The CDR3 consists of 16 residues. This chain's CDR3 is CASSQAPREDIYGYTF. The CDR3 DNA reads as TGTGCCAGCAGCCAAGCTCCTCGGGAGGATATCTATGGCTACACCTTC.

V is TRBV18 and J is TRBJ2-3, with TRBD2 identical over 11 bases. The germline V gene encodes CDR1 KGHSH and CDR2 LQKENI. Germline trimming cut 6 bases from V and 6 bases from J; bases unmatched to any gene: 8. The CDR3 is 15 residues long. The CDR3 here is CASSPTSGRTDTQYF. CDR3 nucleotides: TGTGCCAGCTCCCCCACTAGCGGGAGAACCGATACGCAGTATTTT.

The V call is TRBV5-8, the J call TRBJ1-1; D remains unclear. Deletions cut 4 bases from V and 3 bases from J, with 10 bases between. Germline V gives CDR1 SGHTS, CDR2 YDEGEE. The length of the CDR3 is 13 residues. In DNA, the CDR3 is TGTGCCAGCAGCAGAGGGAGGGACACTGAAGCTTTCTTT. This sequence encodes CASSRGRDTEAFF.

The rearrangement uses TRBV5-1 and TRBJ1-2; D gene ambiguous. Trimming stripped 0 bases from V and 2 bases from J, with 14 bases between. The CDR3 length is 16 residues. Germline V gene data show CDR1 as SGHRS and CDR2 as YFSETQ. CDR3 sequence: CASSLEAPQRNYGYTF. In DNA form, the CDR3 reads TGCGCCAGCAGCTTGGAGGCACCCCAGAGGAACTATGGCTACACCTTC.

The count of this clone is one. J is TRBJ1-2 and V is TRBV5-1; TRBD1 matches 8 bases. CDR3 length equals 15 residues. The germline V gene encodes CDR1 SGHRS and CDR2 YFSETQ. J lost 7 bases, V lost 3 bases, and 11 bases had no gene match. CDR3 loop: CASSYAGTGPIGYTF. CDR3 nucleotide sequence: TGCGCCAGCAGCTATGCCGGGACAGGTCCTATTGGCTACACCTTC.

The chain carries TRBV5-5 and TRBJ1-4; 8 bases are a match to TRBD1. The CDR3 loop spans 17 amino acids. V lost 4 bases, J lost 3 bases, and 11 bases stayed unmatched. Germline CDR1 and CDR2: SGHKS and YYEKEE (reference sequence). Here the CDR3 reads CASSQQGVLGANEKLFF. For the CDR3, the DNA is TGTGCCAGCAGCCAACAGGGGGTCCTCGGGGCTAATGAAAAACTGTTTTTT.

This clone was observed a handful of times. CDR3: CASSSSGSFNEQYF. For the CDR3, the DNA is TGTGCCAGCAGCTCTAGCGGGAGCTTCAACGAGCAGTACTTC. V gene TRBV7-6 combines with J gene TRBJ2-7; 10 nucleotides line up with TRBD2. The CDR3 is made up of 14 amino acids. V shed 4 bases, J shed 5 bases, and the junction held 5 bases outside the gene matches. Germline V gene data show CDR1 as SGHVS and CDR2 as FNYEAQ.

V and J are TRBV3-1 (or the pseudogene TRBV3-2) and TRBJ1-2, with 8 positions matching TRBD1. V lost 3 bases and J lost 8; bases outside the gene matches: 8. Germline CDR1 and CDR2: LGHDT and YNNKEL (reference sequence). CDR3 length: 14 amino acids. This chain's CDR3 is CASSQRTGWEGYTF. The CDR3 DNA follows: TGTGCCAGCAGCCAGAGGACAGGGTGGGAGGGCTACACCTTC.